The 10 T cell receptor beta chains reported below all come from one sample, sequenced in a study of T-cell memory formation after mild COVID-19. TCRdb re-analysed the 5' RACE reads in MiXCR, keeping a single row per CDR3 protein. This table holds fewer than 110,000 distinct CDR3 sequences, roughly 14% found once. The sample consisted of PBMCs or a T cell subset sorted from them (not recorded which). Source of these receptors: a man younger than 35 who had mild COVID-19 (a few samples of this study predate the infection). Cell type and time point are not known.

V is TRBV9 and J is TRBJ2-7; 9 bases agree with TRBD2. CDR3 length: 15 residues. Germline loops: CDR1 SGDLS, CDR2 YYNGEE. Losses at the gene ends were 2 bases for V and 2 bases for J; bases not matched to a gene: 5. CDR3: CASSVASGTPYEQYF. The CDR3, as DNA: TGTGCCAGCAGCGTGGCTAGCGGGACCCCCTACGAGCAGTACTTC.

This clonotype has more than one count but fewer than ten. The chain uses TRBV27 and TRBJ2-1, with D unresolved. V lost 1 base and J lost 4, with 8 bases in between. The CDR3 spans 14 residues. The germline V gene has CDR1 MNHEY and CDR2 SMNVEV (reference sequence). CDR3 loop: CASSLYYQYNEQFF. The CDR3 coding sequence is TGTGCCAGCAGTTTATATTACCAATACAATGAGCAGTTCTTC.

This clonotype has more than one count but fewer than ten. This chain connects TRBV7-9 to TRBJ2-5; D gene unclear. Germline assignment: CDR1 SEHNR and CDR2 FQNEAQ (reference sequence). This CDR3 has 15 amino acids. V lost 1 base, J lost 4 bases, and 13 bases lay in between. The CDR3 sequence: CASSLGWASRETQYF. The CDR3 nucleotides read TGTGCCAGCAGCTTAGGCTGGGCTAGTCGAGAGACCCAGTACTTC.

J is TRBJ2-7 and V is TRBV19, with D perhaps assigned TRBD1 or TRBD2 (5 bases each). Germline V CDR1 and CDR2: LNHDA, SQIVND (reference sequence). This CDR3 has 13 residues. V lost 8 bases and J lost 4, with 15 bases in between. The CDR3 protein is CASRPGPGYEQYV. CDR3 DNA sequence: TGTGCCAGTCGACCGGGGCCCGGATACGAGCAGTACGTC.

This clonotype was counted ten times or more. The V call is TRBV5-1, the J call TRBJ1-3; 8 nucleotides align to TRBD1. Germline V gives CDR1 SGHRS, CDR2 YFSETQ. The CDR3 runs to 14 residues. The V and J ends lost 5 bases and 4 bases, in that order; junction bases with no gene match: 5. The DNA of the CDR3 is TGCGCCAGCAGACCAGGGGGCGTCGGAAACACCATATATTTT. Protein sequence: CASRPGGVGNTIYF.

This clonotype was picked up a small number of times. This sequence joins TRBV18 and TRBJ2-2; TRBD1 aligns across 10 bases. The CDR3 totals 17 residues. Trimming took 2 bases from V and 4 from J; bases not matched to a gene: 7. CDR1 is KGHSH and CDR2 is LQKENI in the germline V gene. The CDR3 DNA is TGTGCCAGCTCACCAACTCGGGACAGGGGAGCCACCGGGGAGCTGTTTTTT. This codes for CASSPTRDRGATGELFF.

The table lists this clonotype with a few counts. The chain employs TRBV6-6 and TRBJ1-5; maybe TRBD1 (5 bases). CDR3 size: 13 residues. Germline lookup yields CDR1 MNHNY and CDR2 SVGAGI (reference sequence). The V end lost 6 bases, the J end lost 3 bases, and 9 bases lay between the germline ends. The DNA for the CDR3 is TGTGCCAGCAGAAAGGACATCAATCAGCCCCAGCATTTT. Protein: CASRKDINQPQHF.

This clonotype was seen a few times. V gene TRBV7-9 combines with J gene TRBJ1-2; D is unresolved. The CDR3 consists of 13 residues. Germline lookup yields CDR1 SEHNR and CDR2 FQNEAQ (reference sequence). The ends were cut back, 5 bases at V and 4 bases at J, with 11 bases in the middle. The CDR3 protein is CASSINSVYGYTF. As DNA, the CDR3 is TGTGCCAGCAGCATAAACAGCGTCTATGGCTACACCTTC.

The sample holds many counts of this clonotype. The J gene is TRBJ2-4, the V gene TRBV11-2; D perhaps matches TRBD1 (5 bases). This CDR3 is built from 12 residues. V shed 5 bases and J shed 6 bases, with 8 bases lying between them. Germline assignment: CDR1 SGHAT and CDR2 FQNNGV. The CDR3, as DNA: TGTGCCAGCAGCGTTCAGGGAAACATTCAGTACTTC. Residues: CASSVQGNIQYF.

The chain uses TRBV29-1 and TRBJ2-5; 10 bases fit TRBD2. This CDR3 spans 15 amino acids. CDR1 and CDR2 (germline): SQVTM, ANQGSEA. J lost 5 bases, V lost 3 bases, and 9 bases had no gene match. The CDR3 protein is CSVDGSGGLSETQYF. The CDR3 DNA is TGCAGCGTTGACGGTAGCGGGGGGCTTTCGGAGACCCAGTACTTC.